The 13 T cell receptor beta chains below all came from one sample that was sequenced in a study of beta chain features in type 1 diabetes. What was sequenced were expressed TCRB transcripts, since all of the isolated RNA had been reverse transcribed. Profiling relied on immunoSEQ multiplex PCR, and the TCRdb table lists in-frame clones only, not all of them. The sample has almost 350,000 clones, less than 10% seen once; the top ten hold less than 0.5%. Sequenced material: central memory CD4+ T cells from blood. The receptor set was obtained from a woman aged 18 to 35 in good health.

A few counts support this clone. The chain couples TRBV5-1 to TRBJ2-7; TRBD1 matches 9 bases. This CDR3 contains 15 residues. V shed 0 bases and J 4 bases; nucleotides not matched to a gene: 5. Germline V CDR1 and CDR2: SGHRS, YFSETQ. The CDR3 loop reads CASSLAPGQGYEQYF. CDR3 sequence (DNA): TGCGCCAGCAGCTTGGCGCCGGGACAGGGTTACGAGCAGTACTTC. The full variable domain, in which reference TRBV5-1 and TRBJ2-7 provide the parts outside the CDR3, is KAGVTQTPRYLIKTRGQQVTLSCSPISGHRSVSWYQQTPGQGLQFLFEYFSETQRNKGNFPGRFSGRQFSNSRSEMNVSTLELGDSALYLCASSLAPGQGYEQYFGPGTRLTVT.

The sample holds a few counts of this clone. This chain uses TRBV4-2 with TRBJ2-7, with 9 bases that match TRBD2. The V segment lost 1 base and the J segment 0 bases; nucleotides outside the gene matches: 7. Germline loops: CDR1 LGHNA, CDR2 YNFKEQ. The CDR3 is made up of 17 amino acids. The CDR3 here is CASSQGLAGMSSYEQYF. CDR3 nucleotide sequence: TGTGCCAGCAGCCAAGGTCTAGCGGGGATGAGCTCCTACGAGCAGTACTTC.

In its sample, this clone was seen many times. V is TRBV7-3 and J is TRBJ2-5; 9 bases fit TRBD1. The CDR3 totals 15 residues. Germline CDR1 is SGHTA and CDR2 is FQGTGA. V was pared by 4 bases and J by 1 base, with 4 bases of the junction left unmatched. Written as DNA, the CDR3 is TGTGCCAGCAGCTCTGGACAGGGGATCCAAGAGACCCAGTACTTC. Translating it yields CASSSGQGIQETQYF.

This clone was found many times. This rearrangement joins TRBV11-2 to TRBJ2-3; either TRBD1 or TRBD2 may supply D (5 bases each). CDR3 length: 15 amino acids. Germline V gene data show CDR1 as SGHAT and CDR2 as FQNNGV. The ends were cut back, 0 bases at V and 5 bases at J, with 12 bases in the middle. CDR3 sequence (DNA): TGTGCCAGCAGCTTAGACGGGACCCGGCAAGATACGCAGTATTTT. Its translation is CASSLDGTRQDTQYF. The whole variable domain, filled in from reference TRBV11-2 and TRBJ2-3, reads EAGVAQSPRYKIIEKRQSVAFWCNPISGHATLYWYQQILGQGPKLLIQFQNNGVVDDSQLPKDRFSAERLKGVDSTLKIQPAKLEDSAVYLCASSLDGTRQDTQYFGPGTRLTVL.

With respect to this clone: Distinct nucleotide sequences in the sample also encode this CDR3. The chain links TRBV5-1 to TRBJ2-5; D uncertain. This CDR3 has 13 amino acids. Germline V CDR1 and CDR2: SGHRS, YFSETQ. Trimming pared 0 bases from V and 2 bases from J, leaving 5 bases between. The CDR3 loop is CASSLGVQETQYF. The CDR3 bases are TGCGCCAGCAGCTTGGGGGTGCAAGAGACCCAGTACTTC.

This clone was seen a handful of times. The genes are TRBV2 and TRBJ1-2; no definite D call. V was clipped by 2 bases and J by 0 bases, with 4 bases between them. Per germline, CDR1 SNHLY and CDR2 FYNNEI. This CDR3 region has 13 residues. The CDR3 spells CASSEHPNYGYTF. CDR3 DNA: TGTGCCAGCAGTGAACACCCTAACTATGGCTACACCTTC.

This clone was counted only a few times. The chain is built from TRBV6-5 and TRBJ2-1; D unclear. Germline assignment: CDR1 MNHEY and CDR2 SVGAGI. The CDR3 has 11 amino acids. The germline V and J ends were trimmed by 6 bases and 12 bases, with 12 bases remaining between them. The CDR3 nucleotides are TGTGCCAGCAGCCCCTACCAAGTGCAGTTCTTC. Its translation is CASSPYQVQFF.

The genes are TRBV2 and TRBJ2-1; D gene uncertain. Germline assignment: CDR1 SNHLY and CDR2 FYNNEI. The CDR3 length is 14 residues. The V end lost 7 bases, the J end lost 1 base, and 11 bases lay between the germline ends. The CDR3 loop is CASNGYVSYNEQFF. DNA of the CDR3: TGTGCCAGCAATGGATATGTATCCTACAATGAGCAGTTCTTC. Supplemented by reference TRBV2 and TRBJ2-1, the full variable domain reads EPEVTQTPSHQVTQMGQEVILRCVPISNHLYFYWYRQILGQKVEFLVSFYNNEISEKSEIFDDQFSVERPDGSNFTLKIRSTKLEDSAMYFCASNGYVSYNEQFFGPGTRLTVL.

Comment on this clone: The junction departs from germline at one end; a sequencing error may be responsible. The gene calls are TRBV7-7 and TRBJ2-3, with unresolved D. Germline V CDR1 and CDR2: SSHAT, FNYEAQ (reference sequence). The CDR3 totals 13 residues. Here the CDR3 reads CASSLGKGDTQYF. CDR3 bases: TGTGCTAGCAGCTTAGGGAAGGGTGATACGCAGTATTTT.

The V call is TRBV25-1, the J call TRBJ2-5; 14 nucleotides line up with TRBD2. The germline gives CDR1 MGHDK, CDR2 SYGVNS. CDR3 length: 14 amino acids. After removal of 5 bases from V and 7 bases from J, the junction contained 3 bases not matched to a gene. DNA of the CDR3: TGTGCCAGCAGTCCGGGACTAGCGGGAGCGACCCAGTACTTC. Amino acids: CASSPGLAGATQYF.

This clone was counted a single time. V usage is TRBV6-5 and J usage is TRBJ2-5; D remains ambiguous. V lost 5 bases and J lost 1, with 8 bases in between. From germline, CDR1 is MNHEY and CDR2 SVGAGI. The CDR3 contains 13 residues. The CDR3 DNA reads TGTGCCAGCAGTGAAGTGGGCCAAGAGACCCAGTACTTC. Translated: CASSEVGQETQYF.

This clone was seen only a few times. The DNA of the CDR3 is TGCGCCAGCAGCCAACAAGACAGGGGTAGCGCCTACAATGAGCAGTTCTTC. Translated, it gives CASSQQDRGSAYNEQFF. V usage is TRBV4-3 and J usage is TRBJ2-1, with 8 bases matching TRBD1. The CDR3 is 17 amino acids. V lost 2 bases and J lost 2; bases outside the gene matches: 8. Per the germline V gene, CDR1 is LGHNA and CDR2 is YSLEER.

V is TRBV7-8 and J is TRBJ2-6, with 10 bases lining up with TRBD1. J lost 0 bases, V lost 4 bases, and 9 bases had no gene match. The CDR3 has 19 amino acids. Germline CDR1 SGHVS, CDR2 FQNEAQ. CDR3 sequence (DNA): TGTGCCAGCAGCTGGGACAGGGGTTTCGCCGTCTCTGGGGCCAACGTCCTGACTTTC. Translated, it gives CASSWDRGFAVSGANVLTF.